These 5 T cell receptor beta chains were sequenced from one sample in a study of blood T cell repertoires in COVID-19. Clones were sequenced by immunoSEQ multiplex PCR, and TCRdb holds only the in-frame ones, with some missing. This table has roughly 260,000 clones, more than 70% appearing once. The sequencing sample was made of peripheral blood. The receptor source for this set is a woman in her thirties or forties who had recovered from COVID-19.

The chain carries TRBV7-8 and TRBJ1-2; a possible D gene is TRBD1 (5 bases). Deletions cut 0 bases from V and 6 bases from J, with 20 bases between. CDR1 is SGHVS, CDR2 FQNEAQ, per germline. The CDR3 length is 17 residues. The CDR3 here is CASSLAPRLGRGNGYTF. The CDR3 region has the DNA TGTGCCAGCAGCTTAGCTCCTCGATTAGGACGGGGGAATGGCTACACCTTC.

This sequence joins TRBV28 and TRBJ1-3; 8 bases match TRBD1. From germline, CDR1 is MDHEN and CDR2 SYDVKM. This CDR3 spans 16 amino acids. With 4 bases clipped from V and 5 bases from J, the junction kept 10 bases outside the gene matches. This CDR3 is CASSSSRGPPRNTIYF. The CDR3 bases are TGTGCCAGCAGTTCCTCCAGGGGGCCCCCCCGAAACACCATATATTTT.

This chain connects TRBV28 to TRBJ1-2, with D perhaps matching TRBD1 (6 bases). Germline loops: CDR1 MDHEN, CDR2 SYDVKM. V lost 7 bases to trimming and J lost 8 bases, with 14 bases between them. This CDR3 comprises 12 residues. CDR3 coding DNA: TGTGCCAGCACTACAGGGACGTTAGGCTACACCTTC. It yields the protein CASTTGTLGYTF.

V and J are TRBV7-9 and TRBJ2-7, with TRBD2 matching 8 bases. Trimming took 5 bases from V and 5 from J; bases not matched to a gene: 11. The CDR3 contains 15 residues. CDR1 is SEHNR and CDR2 is FQNEAQ in the germline V gene (reference sequence). The CDR3 here is CASSPGGVQGHEQYF. CDR3 in DNA: TGTGCCAGCAGCCCGGGGGGGGTGCAGGGCCACGAGCAGTACTTC.

This clone was counted ten times or more. V and J are TRBV5-4 and TRBJ1-6; tentative D call: TRBD1 (6 bases). V was shortened by 2 bases and J by 4 bases, with 25 bases between the two germline ends. This CDR3 is built from 20 residues. The germline CDR1 and CDR2 sequences are SGHNT and YYREEE (reference sequence). The CDR3 coding sequence is TGTGCCAGCAGCTTTGGGGTTGGCGCAGGGGCCATTTTTTATAATTCACCCCTCCACTTT. Its protein product is CASSFGVGAGAIFYNSPLHF.